Sequencing of this T cell receptor beta chain was carried out in a study of human T cells and chemical hapten exposure. About the study: TCR yields per sample varied, mainly owing to small pooled library volume differences. Findings and caveats of the study: DPC sensitization produced no change in TCRs with frequency above 1 in 1000.

This clonotype was seen a handful of times. Its antigen is unknown. Time point indicated: healthy volunteer bleed at 6 weeks. Blood, whole and unfractionated, served as the source for total RNA extraction. During construction of the library, unique molecular identifiers were attached to individual cDNA molecules for quantitative, reproducible TCR counting. In the authors' methods: Samples contained a median of roughly 93,000 TCRs, with a range of roughly 20,000 to 750,000. TCRdb independently ran MiXCR on the RACE reads; one entry per CDR3 protein. The V and J calls and clone size are TCRdb's, not the authors'. The sample has 60,000 to 90,000 distinct CDR3 sequences, roughly 7.9% seen once. The sequenced sample was whole blood. The receptor's source is a female donor in good health. Some clones in this sample may be carry-over from other donors' samples.

The CDR3 DNA is TGTGCCAGCAGTTTAACGGGGGATACGCAGTATTTT. Translating it yields CASSLTGDTQYF. V and J are TRBV12-3 or TRBV12-4 and TRBJ2-3, with D possibly being TRBD2 (5 bases). V was trimmed by 2 bases and J by 6 bases, leaving 6 bases between them. CDR3 size: 12 residues.